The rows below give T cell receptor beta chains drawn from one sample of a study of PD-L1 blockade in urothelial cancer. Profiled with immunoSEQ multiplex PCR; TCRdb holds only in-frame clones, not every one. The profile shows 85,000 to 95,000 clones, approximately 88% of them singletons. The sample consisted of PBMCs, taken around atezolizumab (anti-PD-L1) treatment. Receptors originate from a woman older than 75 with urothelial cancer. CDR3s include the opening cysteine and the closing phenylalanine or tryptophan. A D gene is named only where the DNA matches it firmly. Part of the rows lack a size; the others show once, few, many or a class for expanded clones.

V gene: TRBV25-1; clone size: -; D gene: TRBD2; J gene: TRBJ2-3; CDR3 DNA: TGTGCCAGCAGTTCGCAGACCGGACTAGCGGGGAGCACAGATACGCAGTATTTT; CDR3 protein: CASSSQTGLAGSTDTQYF
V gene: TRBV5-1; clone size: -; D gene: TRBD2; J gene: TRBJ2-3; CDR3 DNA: TGCGCCAGCAGCTTGAGCCGATGGGAGGGTCGCACAGATACGCAGTATTTT; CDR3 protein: CASSLSRWEGRTDTQYF
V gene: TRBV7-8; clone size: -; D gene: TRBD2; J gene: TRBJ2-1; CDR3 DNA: TGTGCCAGCAGCTTACTAATCGGGGGGAGTGAGCAGTTCTTC; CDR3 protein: CASSLLIGGSEQFF
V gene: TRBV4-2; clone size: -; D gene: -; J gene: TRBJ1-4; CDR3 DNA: TGTGCCAGCAGCCAGGGCGGGACAACTAATGAAAAACTGTTTTTT; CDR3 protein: CASSQGGTTNEKLFF
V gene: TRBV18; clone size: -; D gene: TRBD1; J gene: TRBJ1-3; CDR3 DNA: TGTGCCAGCTCACCACTTAGACAGGGACCGACTGGAAACACCATATATTTT; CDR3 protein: CASSPLRQGPTGNTIYF
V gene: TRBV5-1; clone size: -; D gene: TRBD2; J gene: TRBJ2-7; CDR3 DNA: TGCGCCAGCAGCTGGAGGGTTGGCGGGAGGCCTCAAGAGCAGTACTTC; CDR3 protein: CASSWRVGGRPQEQYF
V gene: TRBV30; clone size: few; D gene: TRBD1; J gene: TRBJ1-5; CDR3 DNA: TGTGCCTGGAGTGCAGGGGGAATAAATCAGCCCCAGCATTTT; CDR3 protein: CAWSAGGINQPQHF
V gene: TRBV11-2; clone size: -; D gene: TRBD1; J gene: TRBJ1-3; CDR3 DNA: TGTGCCAGCAGCCCCCGGGACAGGGGCCCTTCTGGAAACACCATATATTTT; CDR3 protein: CASSPRDRGPSGNTIYF
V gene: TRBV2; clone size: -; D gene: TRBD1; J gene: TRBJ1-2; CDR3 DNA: TGTGCCAGCACTCAGGGGGCAGGCTATGGCTACACCTTC; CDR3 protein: CASTQGAGYGYTF
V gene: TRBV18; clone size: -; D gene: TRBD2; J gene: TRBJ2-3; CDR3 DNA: TGTGCCAGCTCACCGGGACTAGCGGGAGGGCCAACAGATGCGCAGTATTTT; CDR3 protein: CASSPGLAGGPTDAQYF
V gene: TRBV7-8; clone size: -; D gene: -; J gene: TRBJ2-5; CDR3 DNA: TGTGCCAGCAGCTTAGGGCGGGCCACACAAGAGACCCAGTACTTC; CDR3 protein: CASSLGRATQETQYF
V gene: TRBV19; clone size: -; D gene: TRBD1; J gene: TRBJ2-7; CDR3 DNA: TGTGCCAGTAGTATGGCCGGGACAGTCTACGAGCAGTACTTC; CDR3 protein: CASSMAGTVYEQYF
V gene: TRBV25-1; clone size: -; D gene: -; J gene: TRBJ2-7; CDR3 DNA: TGTGCCAGCAGTGACACCGACAGGCCCTCCTACGAGCAGTACTTC; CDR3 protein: CASSDTDRPSYEQYF
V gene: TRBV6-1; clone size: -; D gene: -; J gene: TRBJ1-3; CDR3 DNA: TGTGCCAGCAGTGACCTCCTCTCTGGAAACACCATATATTTT; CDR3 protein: CASSDLLSGNTIYF
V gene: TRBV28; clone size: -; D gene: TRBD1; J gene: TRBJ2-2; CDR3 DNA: TGTGCCAGCAGTCCAAGTGGGCAGGGGGCCACCGGGGAGCTGTTTTTT; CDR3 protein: CASSPSGQGATGELFF
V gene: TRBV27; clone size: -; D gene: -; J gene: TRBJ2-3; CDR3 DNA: TGTGCCAGCAGTCTCTCAAGGGGAGATACGCAGTATTTT; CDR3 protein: CASSLSRGDTQYF